These 27 T cell receptor beta chains were all obtained from the same sample, sequenced in a study of blood T cell repertoires in COVID-19. Data came from immunoSEQ multiplex PCR; TCRdb stores just in-frame clones and leaves some out. The profile shows roughly 220,000 clones, around 80% of them singletons. Sequenced sample: peripheral blood. These receptors were collected from a man between 25 and 39 years old with active or convalescent COVID-19.

The chain employs TRBV6-5 and TRBJ1-2; 9 nucleotides align to TRBD1. The CDR3 covers 13 residues. Germline V gene sequence: CDR1 MNHEY, CDR2 SVGAGI. Trimming took 6 bases from V and 7 from J; bases not matched to a gene: 6. DNA of the CDR3: TGTGCCAGCAGGCTGACAGGGGGTGTTGGCTACACCTTC. Translating gives CASRLTGGVGYTF.

This clone was picked up one time. In DNA form, the CDR3 reads TGTGCCAGCAGTTACTCCCCGGGACAGGGTTACGAGCAGTACTTC. It translates to CASSYSPGQGYEQYF. The gene calls are TRBV6-5 and TRBJ2-7, with 9 nucleotides matching TRBD1. Germline V gives CDR1 MNHEY, CDR2 SVGAGI. This CDR3 contains 15 residues. J was trimmed by 4 bases and V by 0 bases; bases with no gene match: 4.

The J gene is TRBJ1-4, the V gene TRBV5-1; D is perhaps TRBD1 (6 bases). Germline values: CDR1 SGHRS, CDR2 YFSETQ. The CDR3 is 15 residues long. Trimming stripped 5 bases from V and 7 bases from J, with 18 bases between. The CDR3 loop reads CASSSGRGESEKLFF. CDR3 DNA: TGCGCCAGCAGTTCGGGGAGGGGGGAAAGTGAAAAACTGTTTTTT. The full variable domain, rest sourced from reference TRBV5-1 and TRBJ1-4, is KAGVTQTPRYLIKTRGQQVTLSCSPISGHRSVSWYQQTPGQGLQFLFEYFSETQRNKGNFPGRFSGRQFSNSRSEMNVSTLELGDSALYLCASSSGRGESEKLFFGSGTQLSVL.

The chain combines TRBV7-6 with TRBJ2-2; a possible D gene is TRBD1 (8 bases). V lost 4 bases to trimming and J lost 0 bases, with 15 bases between them. This CDR3 region has 17 residues. Germline-derived CDR1 and CDR2 are SGHVS and FNYEAQ. CDR3 in DNA: TGTGCCAGCAGCTCAAAGCGGGACAGGCCGAACACCGGGGAGCTGTTTTTT. Translated: CASSSKRDRPNTGELFF.

The CDR3 sequence: CASTRGALGGNEQFF. CDR3 in DNA: TGTGCCTCAACGCGGGGGGCCCTCGGGGGCAATGAGCAGTTCTTC. This sequence joins TRBV7-9 and TRBJ2-1; TRBD2 agrees at 8 bases. Germline loops: CDR1 SEHNR, CDR2 FQNEAQ (reference sequence). The CDR3 spans 15 residues. Trimming cost V 11 bases and J 6 bases; bases outside gene matches: 15.

The V and J genes are TRBV11-2 and TRBJ2-1; 14 bases align to TRBD2. The V gene end was trimmed by 0 bases and the J gene end by 2 bases; junction bases not matched to a gene: 6. CDR1 and CDR2 (germline): SGHAT, FQNNGV. The CDR3 sequence is 19 residues long. The CDR3 sequence is CASSLDSRTSGGTYNEQFF. In DNA, the CDR3 is TGTGCCAGCAGCTTAGATAGCAGGACTAGCGGGGGGACCTACAATGAGCAGTTCTTC.

Only one count was recorded for this clone. The rearrangement uses TRBV30 and TRBJ1-6; perhaps TRBD1 as D (5 bases). The germline gives CDR1 GTSNPN, CDR2 SVGIG (reference sequence). The CDR3 contains 14 residues. With 4 bases removed from V and 0 bases from J, the gap between germline ends came to 7 bases. The CDR3 region is CAWTDNSYNSPLHF. The CDR3 DNA is TGTGCCTGGACGGACAACTCCTATAATTCACCCCTCCACTTT.

V is TRBV24-1 and J is TRBJ1-2, with 7 nucleotides matching TRBD1. Germline values: CDR1 KGHDR, CDR2 SFDVKD. There are 13 residues in the CDR3. V lost 10 bases, J lost 4 bases, and 8 bases stayed unmatched. The CDR3 loop reads CATGDRDTYGYTF. The DNA for the CDR3 is TGTGCCACGGGAGACAGGGACACCTATGGCTACACCTTC.

The chain links TRBV11-2 to TRBJ1-2; TRBD1 might be the D (6 bases). This CDR3 has 13 amino acids. The V end lost 8 bases, the J end lost 4 bases, and 14 bases lay between the germline ends. Germline V CDR1 and CDR2: SGHAT, FQNNGV. In nucleotides, the CDR3 is TGTGCCAGCTTTGGGGGGGCCGGCTATGGCTACACCTTC. This translates into CASFGGAGYGYTF.

Written as DNA, the CDR3 is TGTGCCAGCCCTAGACTAGCTTATGCCTACGAGCAGTACTTC. It specifies CASPRLAYAYEQYF. The genes are TRBV6-4 and TRBJ2-7, with TRBD2 matching over 7 bases. Trimming at V came to 8 bases and at J to 2 bases, leaving 9 bases not matched to a gene. Germline CDR1 reads MRHNA; CDR2 reads SNTAGT. The CDR3 sequence is 14 residues long.

The J gene is TRBJ2-5, the V gene TRBV28, with 7 bases that match TRBD2. The trim removed 3 bases at V and 2 bases at J, leaving 6 bases unmatched. CDR1 is MDHEN, CDR2 SYDVKM, per germline. This CDR3 is 15 amino acids long. The CDR3 DNA reads TGTGCCAGCAGTTTGCTCCGGGGAGGGCAAGAGACCCAGTACTTC. Translated, it gives CASSLLRGGQETQYF.

J is TRBJ1-6 and V is TRBV24-1; D is possibly TRBD1 (6 bases). The CDR3 runs 20 residues. CDR1 KGHDR and CDR2 SFDVKD come from the germline V gene. Trimming took off 9 bases at V and 0 bases at J, with 26 bases between the two ends. The CDR3 reads CATPRCGGPQLSSYNSPLHF. In DNA form, the CDR3 reads TGTGCCACCCCGCGCTGTGGGGGCCCGCAGTTAAGCTCCTATAATTCACCCCTCCACTTT.

CDR3 nucleotide sequence: TGTGCCAGCAGCCCCAGGGGGCCCTGGGCGGGCGAGCAGTACTTC. The encoded protein is CASSPRGPWAGEQYF. The chain employs TRBV6-5 and TRBJ2-7, with TRBD1 matching over 8 bases. This CDR3 spans 15 amino acids. V dropped 6 bases and J dropped 6; count of bases not matched to a gene: 13. The germline gives CDR1 MNHEY, CDR2 SVGAGI.

V is TRBV28 and J is TRBJ2-7; D possibly corresponds to TRBD1 (5 bases). Trimming pared 5 bases from V and 3 bases from J, leaving 17 bases between. The CDR3 runs to 15 residues. Germline CDR1 reads MDHEN; CDR2 reads SYDVKM. The CDR3 reads CASSVPGSRIYEQYF. Here the CDR3 DNA reads TGTGCCAGCAGTGTCCCAGGGTCGAGGATCTACGAGCAGTACTTC.

The V and J genes are TRBV5-6 and TRBJ1-2, with D perhaps matching TRBD1 (6 bases). Germline V gene lookup returns CDR1 SGHDT and CDR2 YYEEEE. Trimming took 4 bases from V and 2 from J, leaving 24 bases between them. The CDR3 extends over 18 amino acids. The CDR3 DNA sequence: TGTGCCAGCAGCCGCTACCAGTACGGGACATTTTACAACTATGGCTACACCTTC. It codes for CASSRYQYGTFYNYGYTF.

This sequence joins TRBV19 and TRBJ1-5; D is undetermined. CDR3 length equals 13 residues. V was pared by 7 bases and J by 2 bases, with 9 bases between. Germline loops: CDR1 LNHDA, CDR2 SQIVND (reference sequence). CDR3 DNA sequence: TGTGCCAGTACCCCTGCGCGCAATCAGCCCCAGCATTTT. It yields the protein CASTPARNQPQHF.

This chain links TRBV19 with TRBJ1-6; TRBD1 matches at 8 bases. This CDR3 is 15 amino acids long. The V segment lost 7 bases and the J segment 9 bases; nucleotides outside the gene matches: 11. The V gene's germline CDR1 is LNHDA and CDR2 SQIVND (reference sequence). The CDR3 is CASTDRSRGLSPLHF. Here the CDR3 DNA reads TGTGCCAGTACGGACCGGAGCAGGGGGCTTTCACCCCTCCACTTT.

This chain connects TRBV27 to TRBJ1-2, with no clear D. The CDR3 is made up of 17 amino acids. The V gene lost 3 bases and the J gene lost 4 bases, with 21 bases spanning the gap. Germline-derived CDR1 and CDR2 are MNHEY and SMNVEV (reference sequence). The CDR3 DNA follows: TGTGCCAGCAGTTTTTCGGAGCTCGTTCGTCTGGGCTATGGCTACACCTTC. It yields the protein CASSFSELVRLGYGYTF.

The chain carries TRBV4-3 and TRBJ2-2, with 10 bases identical to TRBD2. This CDR3 is 17 amino acids long. Germline assignment: CDR1 LGHNA and CDR2 YSLEER. Unmatched junction bases numbered 1, after V lost 0 bases and J lost 0 bases. DNA of the CDR3: TGCGCCAGCAGCCAAGAACTAGCGGGGACGAACACCGGGGAGCTGTTTTTT. Translated, it gives CASSQELAGTNTGELFF.

The chain has TRBV2 and TRBJ1-2; 7 nucleotides line up with TRBD1. Germline V gene data show CDR1 as SNHLY and CDR2 as FYNNEI. J was trimmed by 2 bases and V by 3 bases; bases with no gene match: 6. The CDR3 covers 15 residues. The chain's CDR3 is CASSDPGQPNYGYTF. The CDR3, as DNA: TGTGCCAGCAGTGACCCGGGACAGCCCAACTATGGCTACACCTTC.

The CDR3 bases are TGTGCCAGCAGCTCGGGGGGGTCCATGAACACTGAAGCTTTCTTT. As protein: CASSSGGSMNTEAFF. The V gene is TRBV5-4, the J gene TRBJ1-1; the D gene is possibly TRBD1 (5 bases). Germline CDR1 reads SGHNT; CDR2 reads YYREEE (reference sequence). V was clipped by 3 bases and J by 0 bases, with 12 bases between them. The CDR3 is 15 residues long.

The chain recombines TRBV6-4 with TRBJ2-7, with 8 bases that match TRBD2. Germline values: CDR1 MRHNA, CDR2 SNTAGT. This CDR3 has 16 amino acids. With 10 bases clipped from V and 2 bases from J, the junction kept 16 bases outside the gene matches. Here the CDR3 DNA reads TGTGCCACCCTCACTCAGGGACTAGTAGCCACCTACGAGCAGTACTTC. Protein product: CATLTQGLVATYEQYF.

The chain recombines TRBV28 with TRBJ1-6, with D possibly being TRBD1 (5 bases). The V gene lost 6 bases and the J gene lost 0 bases, with 12 bases spanning the gap. CDR1 is MDHEN and CDR2 is SYDVKM in the germline V gene. The length of the CDR3 is 16 residues. The CDR3 region is CASSQGESSYNSPLHF. CDR3 in DNA: TGTGCCAGCAGCCAAGGGGAATCCTCCTATAATTCACCCCTCCACTTT.

In its sample, this clone was seen once. CDR3 nucleotide sequence: TGTGCCAGCAGCGTCGACAGGGCCAACTATGGCTACACCTTC. Its protein is CASSVDRANYGYTF. The J gene is TRBJ1-2, the V gene TRBV2; 7 bases fit TRBD1. The CDR3 length is 14 residues. The germline V gene has CDR1 SNHLY and CDR2 FYNNEI. Trimming removed 6 bases from V and 2 bases from J; junction bases left unmatched: 6.

This chain joins TRBV7-2 and TRBJ1-1; a weak D match, TRBD1 (5 bases). There are 13 residues in the CDR3. CDR1 SGHTA and CDR2 FQGNSA come from the germline V gene. V lost 1 base, J lost 11 bases, and 14 bases lay in between. The CDR3 bases are TGTGCCAGCAGCTTAGGGGGGGAGGGTTTGGCTTTCTTT. It encodes CASSLGGEGLAFF.

The chain couples TRBV3-1 (or the pseudogene TRBV3-2) to TRBJ2-2; TRBD1 matches at 8 bases. This CDR3 comprises 14 residues. In germline, CDR1 is LGHDT, CDR2 YNNKEL (reference sequence). The V and J ends lost 3 bases and 11 bases, in that order; junction bases with no gene match: 8. This chain's CDR3 is CASSHYRGRTELFF. In nucleotides, the CDR3 is TGTGCCAGCAGCCACTACAGGGGGAGGACTGAGCTGTTTTTT.

CDR3 amino acids: CASSLRLQETQYF. The CDR3 DNA is TGCGCCAGCAGCCTCCGACTTCAAGAGACCCAGTACTTC. The chain recombines TRBV4-1 with TRBJ2-5, with D uncertain. Trimming cost V 4 bases and J 2 bases, with 8 bases left between them. The CDR3 runs 13 residues. Germline CDR1 reads MGHRA; CDR2 reads YSYEKL.